This T cell receptor (beta chain) was found in a study of CD8 T cells in ankylosing spondylitis. Study observations and caveats: Disease-associated clones were reportedly significantly overrepresented in matched ankylosing spondylitis synovial fluid. Blood of patients with ankylosing spondylitis appeared to be characterized by a TCR beta motif of several highly homologous variants.

This clonotype appeared many times. Its specificity is unknown. This CDR3 spans 11 amino acids. The V and J ends lost 3 bases and 0 bases respectively, with 2 bases between them. CDR1 is GTSNPN, CDR2 SVGIG, per germline (reference sequence). TCRdb processed the 5' RACE reads anew with MiXCR; each CDR3 protein has one entry. The sample includes about 240,000 distinct CDR3 sequences, over 8.5% of them seen just once. The gene calls are TRBV30 and TRBJ1-1; D gene ambiguous. The sample taken for sequencing was blood, either unsorted or a sorted T cell fraction (not recorded which). The TCR comes from a male donor with ankylosing spondylitis or in good health (not recorded which). The CDR3 region is CAWRVNTEAFF. CDR3 nucleotides: TGTGCCTGGAGGGTGAACACTGAAGCTTTCTTT.